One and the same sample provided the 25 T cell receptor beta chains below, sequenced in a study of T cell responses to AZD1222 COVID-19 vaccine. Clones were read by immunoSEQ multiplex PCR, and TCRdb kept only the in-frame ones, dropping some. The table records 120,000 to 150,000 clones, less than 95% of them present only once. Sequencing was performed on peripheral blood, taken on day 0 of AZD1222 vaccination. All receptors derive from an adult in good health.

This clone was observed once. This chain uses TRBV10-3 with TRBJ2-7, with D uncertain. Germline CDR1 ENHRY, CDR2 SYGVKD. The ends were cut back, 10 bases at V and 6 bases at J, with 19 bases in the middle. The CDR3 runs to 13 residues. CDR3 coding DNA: TGTGCCAGTGGAGAGCTAGAGTCGGGCGAGCAGTACTTC. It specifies CASGELESGEQYF.

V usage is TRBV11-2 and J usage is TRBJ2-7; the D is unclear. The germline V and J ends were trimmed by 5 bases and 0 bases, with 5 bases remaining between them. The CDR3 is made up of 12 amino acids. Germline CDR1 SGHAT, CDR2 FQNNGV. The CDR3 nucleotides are TGTGCCAGCAGCCGCGACTCCTACGAGCAGTACTTC. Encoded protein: CASSRDSYEQYF. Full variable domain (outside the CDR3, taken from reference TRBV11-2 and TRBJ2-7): EAGVAQSPRYKIIEKRQSVAFWCNPISGHATLYWYQQILGQGPKLLIQFQNNGVVDDSQLPKDRFSAERLKGVDSTLKIQPAKLEDSAVYLCASSRDSYEQYFGPGTRLTVT.

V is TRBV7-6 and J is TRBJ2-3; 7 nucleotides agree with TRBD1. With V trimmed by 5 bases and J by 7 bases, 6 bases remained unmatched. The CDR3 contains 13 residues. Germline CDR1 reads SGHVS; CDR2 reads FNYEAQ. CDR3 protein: CASSLRQGNTQYF. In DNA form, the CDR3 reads TGTGCCAGCAGCCTCCGACAGGGTAATACGCAGTATTTT.

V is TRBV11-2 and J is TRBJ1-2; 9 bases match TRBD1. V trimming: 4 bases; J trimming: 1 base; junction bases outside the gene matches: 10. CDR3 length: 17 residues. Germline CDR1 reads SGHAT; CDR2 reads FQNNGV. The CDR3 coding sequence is TGTGCCAGCAGCTCTACAGGGGGCGCAGAGGGTAACTATGGCTACACCTTC. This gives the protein CASSSTGGAEGNYGYTF.

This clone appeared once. CDR3 sequence: CASSLGGQGMETQYF. In nucleotides, the CDR3 is TGTGCCAGCAGCTTGGGCGGACAGGGGATGGAGACCCAGTACTTC. The chain combines TRBV5-6 with TRBJ2-5; TRBD1 matches 9 bases. This CDR3 is built from 15 residues. Per germline, CDR1 SGHDT and CDR2 YYEEEE. J was trimmed by 5 bases and V by 0 bases; bases with no gene match: 5.

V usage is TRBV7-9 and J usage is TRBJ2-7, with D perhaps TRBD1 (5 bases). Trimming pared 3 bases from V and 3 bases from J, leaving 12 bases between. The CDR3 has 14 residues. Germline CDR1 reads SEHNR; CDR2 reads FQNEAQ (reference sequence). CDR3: CASSLTTGVYEQYF. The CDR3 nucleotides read TGTGCCAGCAGCTTGACCACAGGAGTCTACGAGCAGTACTTC.

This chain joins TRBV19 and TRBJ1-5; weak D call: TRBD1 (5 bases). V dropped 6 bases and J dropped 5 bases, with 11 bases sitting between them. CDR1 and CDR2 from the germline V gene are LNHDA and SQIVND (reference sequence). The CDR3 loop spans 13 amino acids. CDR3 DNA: TGTGCCAGTAGCGAGGGGACCCATCAGCCCCAGCATTTT. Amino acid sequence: CASSEGTHQPQHF.

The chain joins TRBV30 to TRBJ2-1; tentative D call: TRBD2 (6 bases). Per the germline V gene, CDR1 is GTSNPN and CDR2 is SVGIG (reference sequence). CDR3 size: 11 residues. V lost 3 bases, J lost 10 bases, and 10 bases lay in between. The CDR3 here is CAWRPAGEQFF. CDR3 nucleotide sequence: TGTGCCTGGAGGCCCGCGGGGGAGCAGTTCTTC. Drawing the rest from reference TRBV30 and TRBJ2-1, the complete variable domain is SQTIHQWPATLVQPVGSPLSLECTVEGTSNPNLYWYRQAAGRGLQLLFYSVGIGQISSEVPQNLSASRPQDRQFILSSKKLLLSDSGFYLCAWRPAGEQFFGPGTRLTVL.

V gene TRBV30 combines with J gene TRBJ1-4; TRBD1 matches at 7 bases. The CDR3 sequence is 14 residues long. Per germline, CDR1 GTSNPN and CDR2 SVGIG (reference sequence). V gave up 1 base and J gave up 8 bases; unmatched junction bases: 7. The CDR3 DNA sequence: TGTGCCTGGAGTGACCGACAGGGAGAGGAAAAACTGTTTTTT. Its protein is CAWSDRQGEEKLFF.

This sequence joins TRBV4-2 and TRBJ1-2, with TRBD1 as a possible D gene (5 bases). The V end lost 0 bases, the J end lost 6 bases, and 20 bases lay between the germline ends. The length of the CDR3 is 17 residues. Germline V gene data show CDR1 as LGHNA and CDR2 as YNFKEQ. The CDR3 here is CASSQEGRWGRRDGYTF. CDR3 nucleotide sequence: TGTGCCAGCAGCCAAGAGGGGCGATGGGGTAGGAGGGATGGCTACACCTTC.

The CDR3 bases are TGTGCCAGCAGCGTGGGGACTAGTCGAGTCGGGGAGCTGTTTTTT. The encoded protein is CASSVGTSRVGELFF. This sequence joins TRBV9 and TRBJ2-2; TRBD2 aligns across 8 bases. The CDR3 is 15 amino acids. After removal of 2 bases from V and 7 bases from J, the junction contained 7 bases not matched to a gene. Germline values: CDR1 SGDLS, CDR2 YYNGEE.

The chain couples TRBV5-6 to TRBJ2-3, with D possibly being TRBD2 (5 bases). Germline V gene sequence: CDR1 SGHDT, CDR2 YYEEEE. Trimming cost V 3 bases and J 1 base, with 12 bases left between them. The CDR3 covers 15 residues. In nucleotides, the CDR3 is TGTGCCAGCAGCTACGTAGGACTTCGCACAGATACGCAGTATTTT. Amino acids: CASSYVGLRTDTQYF. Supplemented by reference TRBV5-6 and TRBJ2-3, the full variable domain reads DAGVTQSPTHLIKTRGQQVTLRCSPKSGHDTVSWYQQALGQGPQFIFQYYEEEERQRGNFPDRFSGHQFPNYSSELNVNALLLGDSALYLCASSYVGLRTDTQYFGPGTRLTVL.

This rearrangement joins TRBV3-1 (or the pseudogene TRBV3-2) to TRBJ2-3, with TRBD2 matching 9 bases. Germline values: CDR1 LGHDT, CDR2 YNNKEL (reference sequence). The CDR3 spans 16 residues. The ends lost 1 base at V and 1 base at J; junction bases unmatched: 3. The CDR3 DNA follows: TGTGCCAGCAGCCAAGGGTCTAGCGGGGGCACAGATACGCAGTATTTT. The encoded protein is CASSQGSSGGTDTQYF.

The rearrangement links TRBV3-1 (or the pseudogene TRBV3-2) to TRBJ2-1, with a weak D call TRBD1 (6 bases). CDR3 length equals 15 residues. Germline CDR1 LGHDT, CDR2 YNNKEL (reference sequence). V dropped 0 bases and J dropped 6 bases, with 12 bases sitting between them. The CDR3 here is CASSQEADRTNEQFF. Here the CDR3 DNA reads TGTGCCAGCAGCCAAGAGGCGGACAGAACCAATGAGCAGTTCTTC.

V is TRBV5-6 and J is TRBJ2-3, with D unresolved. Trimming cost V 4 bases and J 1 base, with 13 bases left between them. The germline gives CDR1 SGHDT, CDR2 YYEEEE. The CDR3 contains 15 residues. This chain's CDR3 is CASSAETWGTDTQYF. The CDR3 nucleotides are TGTGCCAGCAGCGCCGAGACATGGGGCACAGATACGCAGTATTTT.

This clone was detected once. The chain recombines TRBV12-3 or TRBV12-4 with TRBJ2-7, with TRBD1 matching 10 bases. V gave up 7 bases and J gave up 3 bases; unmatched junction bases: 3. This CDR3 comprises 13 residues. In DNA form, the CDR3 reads TGTGCCAGCATCCGGACAGGGGGCTACGAGCAGTACTTC. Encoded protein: CASIRTGGYEQYF.

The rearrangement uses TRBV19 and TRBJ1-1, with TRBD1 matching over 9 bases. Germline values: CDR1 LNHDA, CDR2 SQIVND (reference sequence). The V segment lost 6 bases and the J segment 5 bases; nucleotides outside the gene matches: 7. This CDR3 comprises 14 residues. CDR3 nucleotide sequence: TGTGCCAGTAGCATACAGGGGGCGCAGACTGAAGCTTTCTTT. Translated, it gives CASSIQGAQTEAFF.

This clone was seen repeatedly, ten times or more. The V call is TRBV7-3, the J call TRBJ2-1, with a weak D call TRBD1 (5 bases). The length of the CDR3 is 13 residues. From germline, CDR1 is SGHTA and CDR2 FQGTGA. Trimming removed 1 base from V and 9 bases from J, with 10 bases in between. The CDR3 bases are TGTGCCAGCAGCTTAATGTCGCAGGGTGAGCAGTTCTTC. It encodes CASSLMSQGEQFF.

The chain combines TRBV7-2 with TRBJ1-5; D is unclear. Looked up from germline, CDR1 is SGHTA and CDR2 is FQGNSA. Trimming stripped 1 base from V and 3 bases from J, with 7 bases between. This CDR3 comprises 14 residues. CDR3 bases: TGTGCCAGCAGCTTAGTCCAGTTCAATCAGCCCCAGCATTTT. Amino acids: CASSLVQFNQPQHF. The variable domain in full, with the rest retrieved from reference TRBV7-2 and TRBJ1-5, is GAGVSQSPSNKVTEKGKDVELRCDPISGHTALYWYRQSLGQGLEFLIYFQGNSAPDKSGLPSDRFSAERTGGSVSTLTIQRTQQEDSAVYLCASSLVQFNQPQHFGDGTRLSIL.

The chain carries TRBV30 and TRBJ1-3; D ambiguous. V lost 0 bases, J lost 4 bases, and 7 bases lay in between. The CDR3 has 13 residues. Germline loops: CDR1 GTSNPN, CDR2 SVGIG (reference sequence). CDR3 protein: CAWSVTSGNTIYF. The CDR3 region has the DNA TGTGCCTGGAGTGTTACTTCCGGAAACACCATATATTTT.

CDR3 in amino acids: CASSARTGGIAGELFF. The CDR3, as DNA: TGTGCCAGCAGCGCGAGGACAGGGGGGATAGCCGGGGAGCTGTTTTTT. The chain has TRBV9 and TRBJ2-2, with 10 bases fitting TRBD1. J gave up 6 bases and V 3 bases, and 8 bases lay outside the gene matches. This CDR3 has 16 amino acids. CDR1 is SGDLS, CDR2 YYNGEE, per germline. Supplemented by reference TRBV9 and TRBJ2-2, the full variable domain reads DSGVTQTPKHLITATGQRVTLRCSPRSGDLSVYWYQQSLDQGLQFLIQYYNGEERAKGNILERFSAQQFPDLHSELNLSSLELGDSALYFCASSARTGGIAGELFFGEGSRLTVL.

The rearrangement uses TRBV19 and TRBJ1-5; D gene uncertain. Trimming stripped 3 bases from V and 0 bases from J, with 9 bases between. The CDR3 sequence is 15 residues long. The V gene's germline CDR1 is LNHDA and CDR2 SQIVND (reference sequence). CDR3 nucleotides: TGTGCCAGTAGTATGGTGGGGATTAGCAATCAGCCCCAGCATTTT. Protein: CASSMVGISNQPQHF.

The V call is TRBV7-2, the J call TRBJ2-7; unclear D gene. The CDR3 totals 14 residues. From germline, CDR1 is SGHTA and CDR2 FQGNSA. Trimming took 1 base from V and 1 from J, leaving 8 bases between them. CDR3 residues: CASSLEVSSYEQYF. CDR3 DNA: TGTGCCAGCAGCTTAGAGGTCAGTTCCTACGAGCAGTACTTC.

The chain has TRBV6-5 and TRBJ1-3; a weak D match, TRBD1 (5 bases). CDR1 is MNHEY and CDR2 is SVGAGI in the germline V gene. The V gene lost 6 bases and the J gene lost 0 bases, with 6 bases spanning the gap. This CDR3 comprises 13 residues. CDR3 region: CASRTDSGNTIYF. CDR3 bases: TGTGCCAGCAGGACAGACTCTGGAAACACCATATATTTT.

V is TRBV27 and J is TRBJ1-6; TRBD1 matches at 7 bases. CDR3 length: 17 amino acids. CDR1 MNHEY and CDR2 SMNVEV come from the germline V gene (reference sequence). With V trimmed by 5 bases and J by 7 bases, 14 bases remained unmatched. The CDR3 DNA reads TGTGCCAGCAGTCTAACATCTCTGACAGGGTCGAATTCACCCCTCCACTTT. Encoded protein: CASSLTSLTGSNSPLHF.